The 19 T cell receptor beta chains presented below share a single source sample, sequenced in a study of T cell responses to AZD1222 COVID-19 vaccine. Sequenced by immunoSEQ multiplex PCR; TCRdb stores in-frame clones only, minus some. The repertoire consists of around 130,000 clones, with roughly 90% occurring once and the leading ten covering roughly 5.2%. This material consisted of peripheral blood, taken 28 days after the second AZD1222 dose. The source is an adult who received the AZD1222 COVID-19 vaccine.

The chain employs TRBV12-3 or TRBV12-4 and TRBJ1-2; D is possibly TRBD1 (6 bases). Trimming cost V 5 bases and J 8 bases, with 12 bases left between them. This CDR3 comprises 12 residues. CDR3 sequence reads: CASSRQVEGYTF. In nucleotides, the CDR3 is TGTGCCAGCAGTAGACAGGTGGAGGGCTACACCTTC.

The chain uses TRBV19 and TRBJ2-7, with TRBD1 identical over 7 bases. The CDR3 has 12 amino acids. The V gene's germline CDR1 is LNHDA and CDR2 SQIVND (reference sequence). The V segment lost 5 bases and the J segment 4 bases; nucleotides outside the gene matches: 2. The CDR3 loop reads CASSRQGYEQYF. The CDR3 DNA reads as TGTGCCAGTAGTCGACAGGGTTACGAGCAGTACTTC. The full variable domain, its missing parts supplied by reference TRBV19 and TRBJ2-7, is DGGITQSPKYLFRKEGQNVTLSCEQNLNHDAMYWYRQDPGQGLRLIYYSQIVNDFQKGDIAEGYSVSREKKESFPLTVTSAQKNPTAFYLCASSRQGYEQYFGPGTRLTVT.

The chain uses TRBV18 and TRBJ2-2; TRBD1 agrees at 8 bases. Per the germline V gene, CDR1 is KGHSH and CDR2 is LQKENI. The CDR3 has 16 residues. The J segment lost 3 bases and the V segment lost 4 bases, leaving 7 bases of the junction unmatched. CDR3: CASSRGQESDTGELFF. The CDR3 DNA is TGTGCCAGCTCACGGGGACAGGAGTCGGACACCGGGGAGCTGTTTTTT.

This rearrangement joins TRBV24-1 to TRBJ2-2, with D unresolved. Trimming stripped 4 bases from V and 7 bases from J, with 21 bases between. CDR3 length: 17 residues. Germline CDR1 is KGHDR and CDR2 is SFDVKD. The CDR3 sequence is CATSDPRYSRRNGELFF. CDR3 in DNA: TGTGCCACCAGTGACCCCAGGTACAGCCGAAGAAACGGGGAGCTGTTTTTT.

This CDR3 is CASSSRGVEQYF. The CDR3 nucleotides read TGTGCCAGCAGCTCCAGGGGGGTTGAGCAGTACTTC. V is TRBV27 and J is TRBJ2-7; tentatively, D is TRBD1 (7 bases). The V and J ends lost 6 bases and 7 bases respectively, with 13 bases between them. CDR1 is MNHEY, CDR2 SMNVEV, per germline (reference sequence). CDR3 length equals 12 residues.

The rearrangement links TRBV18 to TRBJ1-5, with TRBD1 matching over 7 bases. The CDR3 is 18 residues long. V lost 3 bases to trimming and J lost 3 bases; unmatched junction nucleotides: 14. Germline V gene data show CDR1 as KGHSH and CDR2 as LQKENI. This chain's CDR3 is CASSPPGGGGGINQPQHF. CDR3 DNA: TGTGCCAGCTCACCCCCCGGAGGGGGCGGGGGAATCAATCAGCCCCAGCATTTT.

This CDR3 is CASSTGQALNTGELFF. DNA for the CDR3: TGTGCCAGCTCGACGGGACAGGCGCTGAACACCGGGGAGCTGTTTTTT. The chain has TRBV18 and TRBJ2-2, with 8 bases lining up with TRBD1. Unmatched junction bases numbered 7, after V lost 6 bases and J lost 1 base. Germline CDR1 is KGHSH and CDR2 is LQKENI. The CDR3 runs to 16 residues.

This chain links TRBV5-1 with TRBJ2-7; D unresolved. V was trimmed by 0 bases and J by 7 bases, leaving 14 bases between them. There are 14 residues in the CDR3. Germline loops: CDR1 SGHRS, CDR2 YFSETQ. CDR3 protein: CASSLVIAGREQYF. The CDR3 DNA is TGCGCCAGCAGCTTGGTTATAGCAGGCAGGGAGCAGTACTTC.

The genes are TRBV5-1 and TRBJ1-3; the D is unclear. This CDR3 contains 16 residues. The germline V gene has CDR1 SGHRS and CDR2 YFSETQ. V was shortened by 2 bases and J by 2 bases, with 14 bases between the two germline ends. The CDR3 here is CASSLQQPETGNTIYF. The DNA of the CDR3 is TGCGCCAGCAGCTTACAACAACCCGAAACTGGAAACACCATATATTTT.

The table lists this clone with a count of one. The chain is built from TRBV5-1 and TRBJ2-7, with 9 bases matching TRBD1. The V and J ends lost 4 bases and 0 bases, in that order; junction bases with no gene match: 2. CDR3 length equals 14 residues. The germline gives CDR1 SGHRS, CDR2 YFSETQ. As DNA, the CDR3 is TGCGCCAGCAGCGAACAGGGGGCCTCCTACGAGCAGTACTTC. Amino acids: CASSEQGASYEQYF. The variable domain in full, completed from reference TRBV5-1 and TRBJ2-7, reads KAGVTQTPRYLIKTRGQQVTLSCSPISGHRSVSWYQQTPGQGLQFLFEYFSETQRNKGNFPGRFSGRQFSNSRSEMNVSTLELGDSALYLCASSEQGASYEQYFGPGTRLTVT.

The chain recombines TRBV15 with TRBJ2-3; D call uncertain. The CDR3 totals 13 residues. Trimming pared 1 base from V and 7 bases from J, leaving 9 bases between. Germline CDR1 and CDR2: LNHNV and YYDKDF (reference sequence). The CDR3 DNA reads TGTGCCACCAGCAGAGCAGACGCGAATACGCAGTATTTT. As protein: CATSRADANTQYF.

This chain joins TRBV27 and TRBJ1-1; D uncertain. The CDR3 is 14 amino acids. Looked up from germline, CDR1 is MNHEY and CDR2 is SMNVEV (reference sequence). Trimming took off 5 bases at V and 2 bases at J, with 12 bases between the two ends. CDR3 protein: CASSPGRSNTEAFF. The CDR3 nucleotides are TGTGCCAGCAGTCCAGGACGGTCTAACACTGAAGCTTTCTTT.

The chain employs TRBV5-1 and TRBJ1-6; 7 bases fit TRBD1. The CDR3 covers 14 residues. J gave up 10 bases and V 3 bases, and 7 bases lay outside the gene matches. Germline values: CDR1 SGHRS, CDR2 YFSETQ. CDR3 sequence reads: CASSSGTDFSPLHF. DNA for the CDR3: TGCGCCAGCAGCTCGGGGACAGATTTCTCACCCCTCCACTTT.

Only a few counts were recorded for this clone. V usage is TRBV6-5 and J usage is TRBJ1-6; D not resolved. Per germline, CDR1 MNHEY and CDR2 SVGAGI. V was cut by 6 bases and J by 9 bases, with 12 bases left in between. The CDR3 is 13 residues long. The CDR3 nucleotides are TGTGCCAGCAGCCCAAAACGGGGTTCACCCCTCCACTTT. Translation gives CASSPKRGSPLHF.

Comment on this clone: Other DNA sequences in this specimen translate into the identical CDR3. The genes are TRBV18 and TRBJ1-2, with 7 bases aligning to TRBD1. V lost 2 bases, J lost 2 bases, and 2 bases stayed unmatched. This CDR3 region has 14 residues. The V gene's germline CDR1 is KGHSH and CDR2 LQKENI. The CDR3 DNA is TGTGCCAGCTCACCAGTACAGGGGAACTATGGCTACACCTTC. Protein product: CASSPVQGNYGYTF.

This chain uses TRBV10-3 with TRBJ2-7; D is ambiguous. V lost 8 bases and J 1 base, leaving 12 bases between the germline ends. This CDR3 contains 13 residues. Germline-derived CDR1 and CDR2 are ENHRY and SYGVKD. CDR3 protein: CAISSPTSYEQYF. For the CDR3, the DNA is TGTGCCATCTCTTCCCCCACTTCCTACGAGCAGTACTTC.

The chain recombines TRBV20-1 with TRBJ2-1, with 9 bases aligning to TRBD2. The CDR3 covers 14 residues. V was clipped by 3 bases and J by 8 bases; unmatched bases: 8. Germline V gives CDR1 DFQATT, CDR2 SNEGSKA (reference sequence). CDR3 bases: TGCAGTGCTAGTAAGGGCGGGGGGGCCTATGAGCAGTTCTTC. This encodes CSASKGGGAYEQFF.

In its sample, this clone was seen once. This chain connects TRBV25-1 to TRBJ1-2; 8 positions match TRBD1. The CDR3 runs to 13 residues. The germline gives CDR1 MGHDK, CDR2 SYGVNS. V shed 3 bases and J 4 bases; nucleotides not matched to a gene: 1. CDR3 coding DNA: TGTGCCAGCAGTGACGGACAGGGCTATGGCTACACCTTC. It specifies CASSDGQGYGYTF.

The chain has TRBV30 and TRBJ1-1; 9 nucleotides agree with TRBD1. The CDR3 extends over 13 amino acids. The germline V gene has CDR1 GTSNPN and CDR2 SVGIG (reference sequence). V lost 5 bases and J lost 5; bases outside the gene matches: 6. CDR3 in DNA: TGTGCCTGGCGTTGGACAGGGGTGACTGAAGCTTTCTTT. This translates into CAWRWTGVTEAFF.